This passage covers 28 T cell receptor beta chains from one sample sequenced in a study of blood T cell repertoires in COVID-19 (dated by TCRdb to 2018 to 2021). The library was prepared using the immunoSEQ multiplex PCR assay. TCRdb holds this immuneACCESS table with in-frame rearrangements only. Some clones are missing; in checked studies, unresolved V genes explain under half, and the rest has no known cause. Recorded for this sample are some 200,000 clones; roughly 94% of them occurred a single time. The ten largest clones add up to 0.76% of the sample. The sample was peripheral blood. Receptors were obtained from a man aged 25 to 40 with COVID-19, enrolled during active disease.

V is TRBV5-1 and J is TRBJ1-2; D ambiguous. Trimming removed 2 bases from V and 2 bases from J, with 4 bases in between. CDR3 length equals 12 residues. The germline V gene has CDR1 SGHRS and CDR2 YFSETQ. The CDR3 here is CASSLANYGYTF. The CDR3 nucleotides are TGCGCCAGCAGCTTAGCCAACTATGGCTACACCTTC.

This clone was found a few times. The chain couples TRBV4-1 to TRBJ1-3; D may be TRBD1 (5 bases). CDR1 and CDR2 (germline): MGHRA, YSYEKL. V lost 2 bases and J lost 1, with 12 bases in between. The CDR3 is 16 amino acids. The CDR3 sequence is CASSQSPQGSGNTIYF. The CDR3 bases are TGCGCCAGCAGCCAATCCCCTCAGGGATCTGGAAACACCATATATTTT.

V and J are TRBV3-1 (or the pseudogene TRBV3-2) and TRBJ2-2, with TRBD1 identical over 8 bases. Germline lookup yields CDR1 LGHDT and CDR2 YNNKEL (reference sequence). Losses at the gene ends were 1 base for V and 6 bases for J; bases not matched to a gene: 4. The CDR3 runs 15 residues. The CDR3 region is CASSQVTGAAGELFF. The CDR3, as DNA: TGTGCCAGCAGCCAAGTGACAGGGGCGGCCGGGGAGCTGTTTTTT.

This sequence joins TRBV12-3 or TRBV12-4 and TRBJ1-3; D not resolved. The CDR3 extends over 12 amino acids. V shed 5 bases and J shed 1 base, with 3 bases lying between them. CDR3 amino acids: CASSRSGNTIYF. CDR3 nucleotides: TGTGCCAGCAGTCGTTCTGGAAACACCATATATTTT.

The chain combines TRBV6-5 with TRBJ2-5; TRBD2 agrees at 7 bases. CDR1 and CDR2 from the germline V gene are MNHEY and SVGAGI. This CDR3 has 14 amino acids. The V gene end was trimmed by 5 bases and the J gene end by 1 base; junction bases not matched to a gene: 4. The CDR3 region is CASSQSGGQETQYF. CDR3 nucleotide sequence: TGTGCCAGCAGTCAATCGGGGGGCCAAGAGACCCAGTACTTC.

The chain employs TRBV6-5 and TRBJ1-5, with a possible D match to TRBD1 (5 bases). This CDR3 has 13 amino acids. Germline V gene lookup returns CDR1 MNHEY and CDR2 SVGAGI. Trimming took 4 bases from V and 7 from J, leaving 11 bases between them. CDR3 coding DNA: TGTGCCAGCAGTTTGGGGGGTTGGCAGCCCCAGCATTTT. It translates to CASSLGGWQPQHF.

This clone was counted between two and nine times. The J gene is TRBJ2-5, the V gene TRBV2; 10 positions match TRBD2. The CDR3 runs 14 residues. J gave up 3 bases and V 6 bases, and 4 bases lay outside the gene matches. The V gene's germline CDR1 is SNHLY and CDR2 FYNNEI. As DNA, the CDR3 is TGTGCCAGCAGCGTAGCGGGGGGTAAAGAGACCCAGTACTTC. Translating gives CASSVAGGKETQYF.

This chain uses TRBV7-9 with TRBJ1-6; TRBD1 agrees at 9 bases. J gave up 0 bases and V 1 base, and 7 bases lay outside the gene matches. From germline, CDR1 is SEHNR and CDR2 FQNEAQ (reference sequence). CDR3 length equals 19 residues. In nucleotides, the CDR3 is TGTGCCAGCAGCTTAGAGGTGGGACAGGGTTTCTCCTATAATTCACCCCTCCACTTT. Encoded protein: CASSLEVGQGFSYNSPLHF.

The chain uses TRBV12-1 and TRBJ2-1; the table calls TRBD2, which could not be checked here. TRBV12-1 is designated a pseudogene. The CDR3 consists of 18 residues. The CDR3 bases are TGTGCCAGCAGCTTTGAAGTCTACGGGCTAGCGGGGGCAAATGAGCAGTTCTTC. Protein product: CASSFEVYGLAGANEQFF.

CDR3 sequence (DNA): TGTGCCAGCAGTCTGGACAGGGGGAACACTGAAGCTTTCTTT. It codes for CASSLDRGNTEAFF. V and J are TRBV11-3 and TRBJ1-1; the match to TRBD1 covers 9 bases. The CDR3 has 14 amino acids. Germline V gene lookup returns CDR1 SGHNT and CDR2 YENEEA. V lost 6 bases, J lost 1 base, and 3 bases stayed unmatched. Supplemented by reference TRBV11-3 and TRBJ1-1, the full variable domain reads EAGVVQSPRYKIIEKKQPVAFWCNPISGHNTLYWYLQNLGQGPELLIRYENEEAVDDSQLPKDRFSAERLKGVDSTLKIQPAELGDSAVYLCASSLDRGNTEAFFGQGTRLTVV.

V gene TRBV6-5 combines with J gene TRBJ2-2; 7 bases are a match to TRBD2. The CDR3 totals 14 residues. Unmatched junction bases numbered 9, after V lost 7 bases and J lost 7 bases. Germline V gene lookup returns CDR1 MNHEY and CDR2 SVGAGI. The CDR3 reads CASNRREASGELFF. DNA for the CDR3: TGTGCCAGCAACCGACGGGAGGCAAGCGGGGAGCTGTTTTTT.

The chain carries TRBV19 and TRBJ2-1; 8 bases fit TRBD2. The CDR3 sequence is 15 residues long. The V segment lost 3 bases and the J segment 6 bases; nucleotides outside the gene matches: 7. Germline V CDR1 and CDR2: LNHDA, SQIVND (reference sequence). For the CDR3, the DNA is TGTGCCAGTAGTATGTTGCGGGGGGCGCTCAATGAGCAGTTCTTC. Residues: CASSMLRGALNEQFF.

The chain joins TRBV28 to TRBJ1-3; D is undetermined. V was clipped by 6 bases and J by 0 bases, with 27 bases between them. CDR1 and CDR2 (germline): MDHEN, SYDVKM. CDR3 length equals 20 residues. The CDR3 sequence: CASRYRLRSGYFSSGNTIYF. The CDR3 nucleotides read TGTGCCAGCAGGTATCGGCTTAGGTCAGGATACTTCAGCTCTGGAAACACCATATATTTT.

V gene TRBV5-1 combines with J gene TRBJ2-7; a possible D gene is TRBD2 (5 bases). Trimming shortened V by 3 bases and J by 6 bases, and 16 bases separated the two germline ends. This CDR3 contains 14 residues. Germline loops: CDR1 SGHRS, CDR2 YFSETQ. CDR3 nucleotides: TGCGCCAGCAGCTCCGGGATCGTTTGGGGCGAGCAGTACTTC. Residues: CASSSGIVWGEQYF. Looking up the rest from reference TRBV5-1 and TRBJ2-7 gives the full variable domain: KAGVTQTPRYLIKTRGQQVTLSCSPISGHRSVSWYQQTPGQGLQFLFEYFSETQRNKGNFPGRFSGRQFSNSRSEMNVSTLELGDSALYLCASSSGIVWGEQYFGPGTRLTVT.

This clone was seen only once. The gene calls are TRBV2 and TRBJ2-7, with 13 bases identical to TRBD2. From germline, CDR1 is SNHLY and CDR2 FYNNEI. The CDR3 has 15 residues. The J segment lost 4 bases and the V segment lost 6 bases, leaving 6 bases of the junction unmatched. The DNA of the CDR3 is TGTGCCAGCAGCCTGACTAGCGGGGGGCCTTACGAGCAGTACTTC. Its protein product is CASSLTSGGPYEQYF.

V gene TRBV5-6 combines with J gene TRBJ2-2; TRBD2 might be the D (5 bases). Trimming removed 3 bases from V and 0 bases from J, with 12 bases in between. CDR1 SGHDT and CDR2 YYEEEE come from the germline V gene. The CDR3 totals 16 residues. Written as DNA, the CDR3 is TGTGCCAGCAGCTCAGCGGAGTTCGCGAACACCGGGGAGCTGTTTTTT. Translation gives CASSSAEFANTGELFF.

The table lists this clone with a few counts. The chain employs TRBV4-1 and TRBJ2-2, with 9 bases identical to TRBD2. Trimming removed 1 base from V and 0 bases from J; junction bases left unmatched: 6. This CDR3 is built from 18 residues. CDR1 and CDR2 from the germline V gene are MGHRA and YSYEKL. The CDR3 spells CASSQVGSGGTNTGELFF. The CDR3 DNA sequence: TGCGCCAGCAGCCAAGTTGGTAGCGGGGGAACGAACACCGGGGAGCTGTTTTTT.

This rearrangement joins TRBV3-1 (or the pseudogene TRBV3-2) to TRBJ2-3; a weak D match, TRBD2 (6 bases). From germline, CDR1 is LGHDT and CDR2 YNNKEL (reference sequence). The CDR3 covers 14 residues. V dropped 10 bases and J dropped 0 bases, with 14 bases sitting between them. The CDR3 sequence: CATRPAGSTDTQYF. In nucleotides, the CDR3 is TGTGCCACCAGACCCGCGGGGAGCACAGATACGCAGTATTTT.

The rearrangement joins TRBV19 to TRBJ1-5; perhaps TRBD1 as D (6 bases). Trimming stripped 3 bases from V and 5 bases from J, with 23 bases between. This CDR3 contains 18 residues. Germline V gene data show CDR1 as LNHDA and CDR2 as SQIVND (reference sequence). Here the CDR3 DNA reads TGTGCCAGTAGTATTGTAATACTCGACACAGGGAGTTATCAGCCCCAGCATTTT. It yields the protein CASSIVILDTGSYQPQHF.

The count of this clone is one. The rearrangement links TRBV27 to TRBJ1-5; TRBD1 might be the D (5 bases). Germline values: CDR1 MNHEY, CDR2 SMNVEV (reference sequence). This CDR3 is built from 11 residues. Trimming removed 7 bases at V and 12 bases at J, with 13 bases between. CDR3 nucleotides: TGTGCCAGCAAATTGGCAGGGTGCCAGCATTTT. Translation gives CASKLAGCQHF.

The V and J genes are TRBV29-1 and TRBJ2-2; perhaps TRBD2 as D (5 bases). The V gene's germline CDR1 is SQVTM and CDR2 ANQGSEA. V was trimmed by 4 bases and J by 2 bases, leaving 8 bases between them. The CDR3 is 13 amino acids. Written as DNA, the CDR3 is TGCAGCGTTGGACGGGAAAACACCGGGGAGCTGTTTTTT. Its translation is CSVGRENTGELFF.

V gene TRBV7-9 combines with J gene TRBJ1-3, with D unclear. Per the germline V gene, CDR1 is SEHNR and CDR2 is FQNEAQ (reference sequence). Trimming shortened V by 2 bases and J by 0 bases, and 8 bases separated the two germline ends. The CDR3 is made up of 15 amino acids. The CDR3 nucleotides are TGTGCCAGCAGCTTACGGGTTAGCTCTGGAAACACCATATATTTT. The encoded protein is CASSLRVSSGNTIYF.

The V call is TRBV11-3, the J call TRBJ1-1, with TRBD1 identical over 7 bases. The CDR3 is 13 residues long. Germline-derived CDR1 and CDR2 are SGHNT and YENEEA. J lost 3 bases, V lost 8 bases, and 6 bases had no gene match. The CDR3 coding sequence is TGTGCCAGCGCTACTCAGGGGGACACTGAAGCTTTCTTT. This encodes CASATQGDTEAFF.

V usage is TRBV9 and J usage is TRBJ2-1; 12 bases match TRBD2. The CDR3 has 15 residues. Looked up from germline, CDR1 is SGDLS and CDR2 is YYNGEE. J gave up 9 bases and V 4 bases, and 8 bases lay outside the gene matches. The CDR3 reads CASSFLAGGRIEQFF. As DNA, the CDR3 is TGTGCCAGCAGCTTTCTAGCGGGGGGGCGGATTGAGCAGTTCTTC.

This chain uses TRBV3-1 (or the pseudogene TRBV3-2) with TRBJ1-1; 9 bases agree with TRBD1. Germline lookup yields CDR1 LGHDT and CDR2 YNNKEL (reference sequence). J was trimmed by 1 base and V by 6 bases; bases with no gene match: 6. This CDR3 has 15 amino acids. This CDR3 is CASSHLGQGNTEAFF. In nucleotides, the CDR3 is TGTGCCAGCAGTCACCTGGGACAGGGGAACACTGAAGCTTTCTTT.

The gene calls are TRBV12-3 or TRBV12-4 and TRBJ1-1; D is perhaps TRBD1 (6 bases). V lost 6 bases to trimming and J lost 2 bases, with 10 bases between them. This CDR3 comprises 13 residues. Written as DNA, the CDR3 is TGTGCCAGCAGCGCCAGGGGAAACACTGAAGCTTTCTTT. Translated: CASSARGNTEAFF.

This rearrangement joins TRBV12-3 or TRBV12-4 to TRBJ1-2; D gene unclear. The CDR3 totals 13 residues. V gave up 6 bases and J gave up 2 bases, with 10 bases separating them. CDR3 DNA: TGTGCCAGCAGCCAGAGGCTGAACTATGGCTACACCTTC. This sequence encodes CASSQRLNYGYTF.

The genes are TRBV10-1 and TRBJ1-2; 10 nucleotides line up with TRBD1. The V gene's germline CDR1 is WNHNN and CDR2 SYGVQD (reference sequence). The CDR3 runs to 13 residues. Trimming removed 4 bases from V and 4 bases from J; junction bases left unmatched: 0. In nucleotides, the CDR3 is TGCGCCAGCAGTGGGACAGGGGGCTATGGCTACACCTTC. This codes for CASSGTGGYGYTF.